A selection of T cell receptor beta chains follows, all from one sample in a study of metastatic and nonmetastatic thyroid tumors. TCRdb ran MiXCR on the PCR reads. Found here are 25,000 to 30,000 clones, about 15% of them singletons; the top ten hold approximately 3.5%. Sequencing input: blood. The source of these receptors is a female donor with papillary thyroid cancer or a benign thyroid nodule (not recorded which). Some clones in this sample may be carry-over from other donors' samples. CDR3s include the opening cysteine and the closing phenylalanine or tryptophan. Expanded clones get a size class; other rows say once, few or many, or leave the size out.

CDR3aa: CASSPTSDTQYF
abundance: many
v_gene: TRBV27

CDR3aa: CASRDSLREAGAGYEQYF
abundance: many
v_gene: TRBV2

CDR3aa: CASSPRHSETVNTGELFF
abundance: many
v_gene: TRBV18

CDR3aa: CASSRDREISPLHF
abundance: .
v_gene: TRBV2

CDR3aa: CSARDPLAGLYNEQFF
abundance: .
v_gene: TRBV20-1

CDR3aa: CSARDGRAWNEQFF
abundance: many
v_gene: TRBV20-1

CDR3aa: CASRRQGADNEQFF
abundance: few
v_gene: TRBV6-1

CDR3aa: CASSLGGRANGYEQYF
abundance: many
v_gene: TRBV7-2

CDR3aa: CASSLGGRAGNEQFF
abundance: many
v_gene: TRBV28

CDR3aa: CASSSTGHPERYGYTF
abundance: many
v_gene: TRBV19

CDR3aa: CASSTGTSGTQYF
abundance: few
v_gene: TRBV19

CDR3aa: CASSYSPGGEVDYGYTF
abundance: .
v_gene: TRBV6-6

CDR3aa: CASTTAGQVAGELFF
abundance: .
v_gene: TRBV7-2

CDR3aa: CATSSSLAETYEQYF
abundance: many
v_gene: TRBV15

CDR3aa: CSATDRTGANGLTF
abundance: .
v_gene: TRBV20-1

CDR3aa: CAGSSPWGGNTEAFF
abundance: .
v_gene: TRBV6-1

CDR3aa: CASSLVAGALTGELFF
abundance: .
v_gene: TRBV5-1

CDR3aa: CASSYQGGYVYTF
abundance: .
v_gene: TRBV27

CDR3aa: CATSRSSYNEQFF
abundance: many
v_gene: TRBV24-1

CDR3aa: CASRQRAAIYEQYF
abundance: many
v_gene: TRBV28

CDR3aa: CASSPKAKEVETQYF
abundance: many
v_gene: TRBV6-2/TRBV6-3

CDR3aa: CASSPDRGANEKLFF
abundance: many
v_gene: TRBV7-9

CDR3aa: CASSSSTGVNIQYF
abundance: many
v_gene: TRBV28

CDR3aa: CASSSAGGYSSEQYF
abundance: many
v_gene: TRBV7-9

CDR3aa: CASSYSSRPGMVYGYTF
abundance: many
v_gene: TRBV6-6

CDR3aa: CASSIKIAHTEAFF
abundance: many
v_gene: TRBV19

CDR3aa: CASSARTPKGGYTF
abundance: many
v_gene: TRBV7-2

CDR3aa: CATSPGWGTTEAFF
abundance: large
v_gene: TRBV15

CDR3aa: CASSPSLYNEQFF
abundance: many
v_gene: TRBV19